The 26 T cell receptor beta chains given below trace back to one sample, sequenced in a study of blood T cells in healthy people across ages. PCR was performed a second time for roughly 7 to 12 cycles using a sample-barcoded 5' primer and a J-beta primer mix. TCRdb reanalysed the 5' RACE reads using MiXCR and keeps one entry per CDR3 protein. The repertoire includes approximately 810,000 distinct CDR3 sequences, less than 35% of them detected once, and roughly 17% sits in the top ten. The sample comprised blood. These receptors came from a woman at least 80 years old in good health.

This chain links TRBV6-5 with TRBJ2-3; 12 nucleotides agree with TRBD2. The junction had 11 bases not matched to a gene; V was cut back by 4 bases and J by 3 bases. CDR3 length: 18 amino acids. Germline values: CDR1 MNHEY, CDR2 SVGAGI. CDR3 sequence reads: CASSSLKPTSGGTDTQYF. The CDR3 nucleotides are TGTGCCAGCAGTTCCCTCAAGCCTACTAGCGGGGGGACAGATACGCAGTATTTT.

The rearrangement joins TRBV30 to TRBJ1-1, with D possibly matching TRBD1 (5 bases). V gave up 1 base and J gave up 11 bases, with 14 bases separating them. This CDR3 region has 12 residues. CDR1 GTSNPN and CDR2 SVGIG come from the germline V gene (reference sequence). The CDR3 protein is CAWSGEGRWAFF. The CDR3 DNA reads TGTGCCTGGAGTGGAGAGGGACGGTGGGCTTTCTTT.

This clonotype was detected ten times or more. As DNA, the CDR3 is TGTGCCAGCAGCTCATCGGGACGGTATAATTCACCCCTCCACTTT. This gives the protein CASSSSGRYNSPLHF. The chain has TRBV6-5 and TRBJ1-6; the D gene is possibly TRBD1 (5 bases). Germline-derived CDR1 and CDR2 are MNHEY and SVGAGI. There are 15 residues in the CDR3. V was clipped by 6 bases and J by 4 bases, with 13 bases between them.

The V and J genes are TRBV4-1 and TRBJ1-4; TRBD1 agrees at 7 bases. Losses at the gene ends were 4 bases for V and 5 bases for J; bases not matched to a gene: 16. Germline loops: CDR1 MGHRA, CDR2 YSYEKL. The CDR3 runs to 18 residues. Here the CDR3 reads CASSPKGGRPGGNEKLFF. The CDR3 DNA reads TGCGCCAGCAGCCCCAAGGGGGGTCGGCCAGGGGGGAATGAAAAACTGTTTTTT.

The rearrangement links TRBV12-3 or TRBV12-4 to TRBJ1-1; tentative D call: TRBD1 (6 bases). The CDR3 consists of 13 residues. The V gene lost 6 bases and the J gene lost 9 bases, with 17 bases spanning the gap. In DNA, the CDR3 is TGTGCCAGCAGCACCACAGGGCCCATCAAAGCTTTCTTT. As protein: CASSTTGPIKAFF.

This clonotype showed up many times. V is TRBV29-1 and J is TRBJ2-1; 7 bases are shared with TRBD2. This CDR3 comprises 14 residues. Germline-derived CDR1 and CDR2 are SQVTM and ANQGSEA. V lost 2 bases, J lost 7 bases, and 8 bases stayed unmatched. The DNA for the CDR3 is TGCAGCGTTGAACCCCCCGGGCGGGGGAATGAGCAGTTCTTC. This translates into CSVEPPGRGNEQFF.

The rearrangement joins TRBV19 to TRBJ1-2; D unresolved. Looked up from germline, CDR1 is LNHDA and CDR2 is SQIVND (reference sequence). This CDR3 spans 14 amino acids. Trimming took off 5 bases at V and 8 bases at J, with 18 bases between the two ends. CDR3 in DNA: TGTGCCAGTAGTTCCGAGAGGGTTGTATTGGGCTACACCTTC. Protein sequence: CASSSERVVLGYTF.

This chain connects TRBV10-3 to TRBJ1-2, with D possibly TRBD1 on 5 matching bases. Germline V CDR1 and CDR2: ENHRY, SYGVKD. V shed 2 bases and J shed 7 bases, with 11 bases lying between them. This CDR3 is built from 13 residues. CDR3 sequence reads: CAISEQGLRGYTF. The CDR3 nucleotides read TGTGCCATCAGTGAGCAGGGTTTGCGTGGCTACACCTTC.

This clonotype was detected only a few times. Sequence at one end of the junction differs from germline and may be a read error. CDR3 sequence reads: CASSQGGTSTELYF. The CDR3 coding sequence is TGCGCCAGCAGCCAAGGGGGGACTAGTACCGAGCTGTACTTC. This chain uses TRBV4-3 with TRBJ2-7; 8 positions agree with TRBD2. The CDR3 length is 14 residues. Germline lookup yields CDR1 LGHNA and CDR2 YSLEER.

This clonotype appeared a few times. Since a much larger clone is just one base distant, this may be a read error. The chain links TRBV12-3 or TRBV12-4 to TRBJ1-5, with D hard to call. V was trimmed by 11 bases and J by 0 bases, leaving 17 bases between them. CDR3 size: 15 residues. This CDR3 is CAGTRTAVSNQPQHF. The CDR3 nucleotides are TGTGCCGGCACCCGGACCGCAGTTAGCAATCAGCCCCAGCATTTT.

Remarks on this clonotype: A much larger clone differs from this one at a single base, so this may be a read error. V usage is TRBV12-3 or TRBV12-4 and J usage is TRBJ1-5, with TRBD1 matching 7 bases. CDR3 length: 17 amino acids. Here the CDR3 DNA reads TGTGTCAGCAGTCCAAACTTAGGGGGCGCAAGAAATCAGCCCCAGCATTTT. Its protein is CVSSPNLGGARNQPQHF.

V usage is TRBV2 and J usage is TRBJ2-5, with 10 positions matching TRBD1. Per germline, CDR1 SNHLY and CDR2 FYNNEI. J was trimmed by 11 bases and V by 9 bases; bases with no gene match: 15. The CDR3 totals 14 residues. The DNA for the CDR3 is TGTGCCAGTACGAAGGGGACAGGGGCGCGGGAGCAGTACTTC. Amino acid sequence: CASTKGTGAREQYF.

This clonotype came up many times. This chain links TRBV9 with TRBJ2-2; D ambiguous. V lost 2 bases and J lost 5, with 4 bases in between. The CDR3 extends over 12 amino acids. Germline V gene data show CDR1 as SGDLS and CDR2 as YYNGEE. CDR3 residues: CASSVHTGELFF. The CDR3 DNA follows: TGTGCCAGCAGCGTCCATACCGGGGAGCTGTTTTTT.

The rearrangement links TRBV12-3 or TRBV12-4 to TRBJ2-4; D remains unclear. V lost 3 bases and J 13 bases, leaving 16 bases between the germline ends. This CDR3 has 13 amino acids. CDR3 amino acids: CASSFNVGNEQYF. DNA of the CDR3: TGTGCCAGCAGTTTTAATGTTGGTAATGAGCAGTACTTC.

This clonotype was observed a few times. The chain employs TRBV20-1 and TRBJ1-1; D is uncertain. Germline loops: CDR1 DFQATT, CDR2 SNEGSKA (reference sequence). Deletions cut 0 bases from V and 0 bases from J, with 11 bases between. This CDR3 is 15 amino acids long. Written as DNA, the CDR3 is TGCAGTGCTAGAGATGGTGGATACATGAACACTGAAGCTTTCTTT. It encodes CSARDGGYMNTEAFF.

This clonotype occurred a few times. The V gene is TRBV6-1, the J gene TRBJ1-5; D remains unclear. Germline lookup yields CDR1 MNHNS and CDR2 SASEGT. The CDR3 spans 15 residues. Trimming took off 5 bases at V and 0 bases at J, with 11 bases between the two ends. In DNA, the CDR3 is TGTGCCAGCAGTACAACGGTCGATAGCAATCAGCCCCAGCATTTT. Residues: CASSTTVDSNQPQHF.

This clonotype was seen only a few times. CDR3 residues: CASSYLRNTGELFF. The CDR3 coding sequence is TGTGCCAGCAGTTACTTGCGGAACACCGGGGAGCTGTTTTTT. The genes are TRBV6-5 and TRBJ2-2; D remains ambiguous. The length of the CDR3 is 14 residues. V lost 1 base to trimming and J lost 1 base, with 4 bases between them. The germline gives CDR1 MNHEY, CDR2 SVGAGI.

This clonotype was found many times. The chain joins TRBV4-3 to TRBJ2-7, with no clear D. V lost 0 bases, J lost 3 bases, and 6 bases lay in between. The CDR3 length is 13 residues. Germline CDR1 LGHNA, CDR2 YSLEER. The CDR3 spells CASSQDWGYEQYF. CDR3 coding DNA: TGCGCCAGCAGCCAAGATTGGGGCTACGAGCAGTACTTC.

The CDR3 reads CAIIREDRGSYGYTF. The CDR3 bases are TGTGCCATCATAAGGGAAGACAGGGGGTCCTATGGCTACACCTTC. The chain combines TRBV10-3 with TRBJ1-2; 9 positions match TRBD1. Per germline, CDR1 ENHRY and CDR2 SYGVKD. This CDR3 has 15 residues. The J segment lost 4 bases and the V segment lost 7 bases, leaving 10 bases of the junction unmatched.

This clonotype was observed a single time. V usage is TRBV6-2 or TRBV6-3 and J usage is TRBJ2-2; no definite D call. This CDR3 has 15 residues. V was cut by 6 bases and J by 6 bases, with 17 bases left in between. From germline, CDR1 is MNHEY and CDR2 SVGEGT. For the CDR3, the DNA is TGTGCCAGCAGCCAGCAAGGGCAGGTGGCCGGGGAGCTGTTTTTT. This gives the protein CASSQQGQVAGELFF.

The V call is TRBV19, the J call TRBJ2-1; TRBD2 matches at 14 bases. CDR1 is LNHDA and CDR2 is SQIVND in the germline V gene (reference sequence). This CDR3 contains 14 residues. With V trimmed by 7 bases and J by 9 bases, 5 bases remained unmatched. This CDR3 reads CASTGTSGGIEQFF. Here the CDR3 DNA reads TGTGCCAGTACCGGGACTAGCGGGGGAATTGAGCAGTTCTTC.

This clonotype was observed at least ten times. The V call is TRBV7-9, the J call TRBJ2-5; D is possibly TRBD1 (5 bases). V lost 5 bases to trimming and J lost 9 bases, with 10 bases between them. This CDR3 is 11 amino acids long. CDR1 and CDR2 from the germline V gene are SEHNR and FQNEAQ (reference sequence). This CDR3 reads CASSPLTAQYF. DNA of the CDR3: TGTGCCAGCAGCCCGCTGACAGCCCAGTACTTC.

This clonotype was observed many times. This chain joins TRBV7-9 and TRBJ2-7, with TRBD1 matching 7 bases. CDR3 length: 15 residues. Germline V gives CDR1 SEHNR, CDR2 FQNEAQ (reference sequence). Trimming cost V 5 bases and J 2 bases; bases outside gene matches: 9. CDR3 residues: CASSHPGTDPYEQYF. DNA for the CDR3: TGTGCCAGCAGCCACCCCGGGACAGACCCCTACGAGCAGTACTTC.

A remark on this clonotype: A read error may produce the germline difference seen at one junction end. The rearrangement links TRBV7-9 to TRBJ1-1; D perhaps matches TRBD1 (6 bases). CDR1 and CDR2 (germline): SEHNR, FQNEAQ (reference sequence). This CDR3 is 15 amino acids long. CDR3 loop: CARSLEGGGYTEAFF. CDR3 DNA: TGTGCCCGCAGCTTAGAAGGGGGGGGTTACACTGAAGCTTTCTTT.

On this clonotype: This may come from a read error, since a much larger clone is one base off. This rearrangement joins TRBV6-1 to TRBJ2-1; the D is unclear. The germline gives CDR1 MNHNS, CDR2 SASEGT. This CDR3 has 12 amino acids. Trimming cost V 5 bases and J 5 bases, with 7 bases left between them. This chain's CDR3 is CASSRVDNEQFF. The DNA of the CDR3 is TGTGCCAGCAGTCGGGTAGACAATGAGCAGTTCTTC.

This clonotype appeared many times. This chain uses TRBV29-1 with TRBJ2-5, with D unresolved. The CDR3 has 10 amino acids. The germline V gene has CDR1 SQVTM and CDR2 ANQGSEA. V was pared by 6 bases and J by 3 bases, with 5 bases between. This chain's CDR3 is CSVRKETQYF. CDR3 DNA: TGCAGCGTCAGAAAAGAGACCCAGTACTTC.